The rows below give T cell receptor beta chains drawn from one sample of a study of OX40 agonist ivuxolimab in advanced cancers. Profiled with immunoSEQ multiplex PCR; TCRdb holds only in-frame clones, not every one. The sample carries over 30,000 clones, approximately 80% recorded once. The sequenced sample was CD4+ or CD8+ T cells sorted from blood, obtained in a trial of the OX40 agonist ivuxolimab. These receptors were collected from an adult with an advanced solid tumor such as melanoma, head and neck, liver or kidney cancer. Both conserved end residues are part of each CDR3.

v_gene: TRBV5-1
len: 14
CDR3aa: CASNIGGVEDTQYF

v_gene: TRBV5-4
len: 13
CDR3aa: CASSLGQESEQYF

v_gene: TRBV11-3
len: 16
CDR3aa: CASAPRGGGSTDTQYF

v_gene: TRBV5-1
len: 14
CDR3aa: CASSGTKERETQYF

v_gene: TRBV28
len: 12
CDR3aa: CASSYGGGTQYF

v_gene: TRBV9
len: 15
CDR3aa: CASSPNAGGLETQYF

v_gene: TRBV27
len: 14
CDR3aa: CASSYREGPYEQYF

v_gene: TRBV5-4
len: 14
CDR3aa: CASSLGGQENGYTF

v_gene: TRBV7-3
len: 15
CDR3aa: CASSLQTAGAGELFF

v_gene: TRBV6-4
len: 13
CDR3aa: CASSREFGYEQYF

v_gene: TRBV6-6
len: 11
CDR3aa: CASRQNTEAFF

v_gene: TRBV5-1
len: 15
CDR3aa: CASSPTTGTSYEQYF

v_gene: TRBV11-3
len: 14
CDR3aa: CASSLGTSATEQFF

v_gene: TRBV7-3
len: 17
CDR3aa: CASREDWRGPPTDTQYF

v_gene: TRBV9
len: 13
CDR3aa: CASSDRPTGEQFF

v_gene: TRBV5-1
len: 16
CDR3aa: CASSQTPGTAKNIQYF

v_gene: TRBV30
len: 14
CDR3aa: CASSRGGANEKLFF

v_gene: TRBV5-1
len: 13
CDR3aa: CASSLEVATEAFF

v_gene: TRBV6-1
len: 13
CDR3aa: CASSEGSVYGYTF

v_gene: TRBV11-3
len: 12
CDR3aa: CASSLDRGGQYF

v_gene: TRBV19
len: 13
CDR3aa: CASSDDAATEAFF

v_gene: TRBV5-5
len: 13
CDR3aa: CASSLGGDYGYTF

v_gene: TRBV7-9
len: 15
CDR3aa: CASSTNSNGGYGYTF